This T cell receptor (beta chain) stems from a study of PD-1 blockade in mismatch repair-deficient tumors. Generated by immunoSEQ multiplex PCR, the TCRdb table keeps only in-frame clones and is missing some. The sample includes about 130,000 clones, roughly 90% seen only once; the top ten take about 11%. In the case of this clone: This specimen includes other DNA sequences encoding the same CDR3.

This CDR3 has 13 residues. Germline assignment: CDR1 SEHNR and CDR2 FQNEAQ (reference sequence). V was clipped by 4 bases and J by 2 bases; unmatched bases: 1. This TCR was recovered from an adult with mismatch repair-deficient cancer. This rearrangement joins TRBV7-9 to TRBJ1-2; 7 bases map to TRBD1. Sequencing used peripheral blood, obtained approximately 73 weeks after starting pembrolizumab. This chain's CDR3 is CASSSTGNYGYTF. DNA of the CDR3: TGTGCCAGCAGCTCGACAGGGAACTATGGCTACACCTTC.